This TCR beta chain was obtained from a study of T cells in Graves' hyperthyroidism and ophthalmopathy. General study results and limits: Among clonotypes expanded in thyroid above 0.001, most were also found in blood.

V dropped 0 bases and J dropped 5 bases, with 7 bases sitting between them. The CDR3 totals 13 residues. Germline V gene data show CDR1 as SGHTA and CDR2 as FQGTGA. RNA transcripts were the template for amplifying TCR beta CDR3 regions. A first-round RT-PCR of the TCR CDR3 used the HTBI primer set. TCRdb itself ran the multiplex PCR reads through MiXCR, one entry per CDR3 protein. The sample has fewer than 750,000 distinct CDR3 sequences, approximately 15% seen once; the top ten hold around an eighth. This clonotype occurred many times. Antigen unknown. The origin of this receptor is a woman between 45 and 60 years old with Graves' ophthalmopathy. Sequencing input: blood. The J gene is TRBJ2-5, the V gene TRBV7-3; perhaps D is TRBD1 or TRBD2 (5 bases each). CDR3 DNA sequence: TGTGCCAGCAGCTTAACCAGGGAGGAGACCCAGTACTTC. The encoded protein is CASSLTREETQYF.